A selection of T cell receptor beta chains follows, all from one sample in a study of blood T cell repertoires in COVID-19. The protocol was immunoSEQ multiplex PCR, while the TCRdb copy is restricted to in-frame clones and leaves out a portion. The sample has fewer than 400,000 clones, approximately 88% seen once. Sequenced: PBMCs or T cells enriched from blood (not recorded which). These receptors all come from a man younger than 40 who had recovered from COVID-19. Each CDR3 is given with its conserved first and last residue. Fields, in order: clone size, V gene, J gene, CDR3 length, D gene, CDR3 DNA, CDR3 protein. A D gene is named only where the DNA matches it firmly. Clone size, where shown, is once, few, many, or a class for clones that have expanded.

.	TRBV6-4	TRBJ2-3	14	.	TGTGCCAGCAGTGACTCGATCGGGGGGCGAACGCAGTATTTT	CASSDSIGGRTQYF
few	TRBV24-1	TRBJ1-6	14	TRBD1	TGTGCCACCAGTGGGTACAGGGGCAATTCACCCCTCCACTTT	CATSGYRGNSPLHF
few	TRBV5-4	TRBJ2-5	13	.	TGTGCCAGCAGCCCGGACAGCCAAGAGACCCAGTACTTC	CASSPDSQETQYF
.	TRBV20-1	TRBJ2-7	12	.	TGCAGTGCTAGTTGGCGGTTTAACGAGCAGTACTTC	CSASWRFNEQYF
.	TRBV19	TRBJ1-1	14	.	TGTGCCAGTAGTATGGCCCTTATGAACACTGAAGCTTTCTTT	CASSMALMNTEAFF
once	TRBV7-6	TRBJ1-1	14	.	TGTGCCAGCAGCTTAGGGGGCCCCAACACTGAAGCTTTCTTT	CASSLGGPNTEAFF
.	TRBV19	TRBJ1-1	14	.	TGTGCCAGTAGTATCAGGGAGGAGGTCACTGAAGCTTTCTTT	CASSIREEVTEAFF
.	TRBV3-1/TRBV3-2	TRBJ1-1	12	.	TGTGCCAGCAGCCACCGGGTCGGTGAAGCTTTCTTT	CASSHRVGEAFF
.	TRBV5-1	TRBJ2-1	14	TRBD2	TGCGCCAGCAGAAGAGCGGGGGGGCCCAATGAGCAGTTCTTC	CASRRAGGPNEQFF
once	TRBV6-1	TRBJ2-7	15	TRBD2	TGTGCCAGCAGTGAAGCGGGGGGACTAGTCTACGAGCAGTACTTC	CASSEAGGLVYEQYF
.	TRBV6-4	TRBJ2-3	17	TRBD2	TGTGCCAGCAAACAAGGGGCTAGCGGGGGGAATGCAGATACGCAGTATTTT	CASKQGASGGNADTQYF
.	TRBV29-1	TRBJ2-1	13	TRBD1	TGCAGCATCGGGACAGGGGGCTACAATGAGCAGTTCTTC	CSIGTGGYNEQFF
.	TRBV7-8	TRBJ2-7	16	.	TGTGCCAGCAGCTTAGCTGCGGGACGTCTAACCTACGAGCAGTACTTC	CASSLAAGRLTYEQYF
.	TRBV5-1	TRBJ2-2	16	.	TGCGCCAGCAGCGATGGCCGAGACGGAGACACCGGGGAGCTGTTTTTT	CASSDGRDGDTGELFF
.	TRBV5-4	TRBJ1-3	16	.	TGTGCCAGCAGCTTGGACGGGCGGGCTACGGGAAACACCATATATTTT	CASSLDGRATGNTIYF
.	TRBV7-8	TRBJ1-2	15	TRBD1	TGTGCCAGCAGCTCGGGGGACAGAACTAACTATGGCTACACCTTC	CASSSGDRTNYGYTF
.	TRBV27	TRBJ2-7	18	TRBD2	TGTGCCAGCAGTTTAGAGGGACTAGCGGGGGGGAGCTCCTACGAGCAGTACTTC	CASSLEGLAGGSSYEQYF
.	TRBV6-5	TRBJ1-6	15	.	TGTGCCAGCAGTTCGGACACCATTGGGAATTCACCCCTCCACTTT	CASSSDTIGNSPLHF
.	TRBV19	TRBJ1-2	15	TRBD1	TGTGCCAGTGCGGAAGGGGCGACAGGGTCTTATGGCTACACCTTC	CASAEGATGSYGYTF
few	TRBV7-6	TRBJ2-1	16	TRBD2	TGTGCCAGCAGCTGGACTAGCGGGGGGGCGGGAAATGAGCAGTTCTTC	CASSWTSGGAGNEQFF
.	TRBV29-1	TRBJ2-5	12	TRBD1	TGCAGCGTTGTTTGGACAGGGGAGACCCAGTACTTC	CSVVWTGETQYF
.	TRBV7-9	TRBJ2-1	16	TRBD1	TGTGCCAGCAGCTTCACCCTGCGCAGGGGGCGGGCTGAGCAGTTCTTC	CASSFTLRRGRAEQFF
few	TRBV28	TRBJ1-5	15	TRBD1	TGTGCCAGCAGTTTCCCCGACAGGGAAAATCAGCCCCAGCATTTT	CASSFPDRENQPQHF
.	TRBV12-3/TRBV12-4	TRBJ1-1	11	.	TGTGCCAGCAGTTTCAGTACTGAAGCTTTCTTT	CASSFSTEAFF
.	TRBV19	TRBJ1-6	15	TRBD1	TGTGCCAGTAGTGAAACAGGGGCGGTTAATTCACCCCTCCACTTT	CASSETGAVNSPLHF
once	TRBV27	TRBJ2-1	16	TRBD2	TGTGCCAGCAGTTTGCACCTAGCGGGGGATTACAATGAGCAGTTCTTC	CASSLHLAGDYNEQFF
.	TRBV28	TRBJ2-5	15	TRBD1	TGTGCCAGCAGTTCAGGGACAGGGGGCTGGGAGACCCAGTACTTC	CASSSGTGGWETQYF
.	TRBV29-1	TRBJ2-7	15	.	TGCAGCGTTGTGCCCCTGGAACAGGCCGACTACGAGCAGTACTTC	CSVVPLEQADYEQYF
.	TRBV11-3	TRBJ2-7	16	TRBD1	TGTGCCAGCAGCTTAGACCGCGACAGGGTAAGATACGAGCAGTACTTC	CASSLDRDRVRYEQYF
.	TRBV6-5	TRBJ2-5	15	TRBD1	TGTGCCAGCAGCATCGGGACAGGGGTTTTGCAGACCCAGTACTTC	CASSIGTGVLQTQYF
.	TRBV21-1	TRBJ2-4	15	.	TGTGCCAGCAGCAAGGGACAGGTAGCCAAAAACATTCAGTACTTC	CASSKGQVAKNIQYF
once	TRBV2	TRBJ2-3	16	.	TGTGCCAGCATCCCTAAACGGACTGCGGGCACAGATGCGCAGTATTTT	CASIPKRTAGTDAQYF
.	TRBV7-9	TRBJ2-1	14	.	TGTGCCAGCAGCCTCTTTGGGCCGCAGGATGAGCAGTTCTTC	CASSLFGPQDEQFF
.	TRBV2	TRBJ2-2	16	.	TGTGCCAGCAGTGAAGCTTCACTCCCGGGAACCGGGGAGCTGTTTTTT	CASSEASLPGTGELFF
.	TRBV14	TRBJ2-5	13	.	TGTGCCAGCAGCCAAACTAGGGTGGAGACCCAGTACTTC	CASSQTRVETQYF
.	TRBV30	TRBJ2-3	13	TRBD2	TGTGCCTGGTCTCGGACTAGCGGGGCTACGCAGTATTTT	CAWSRTSGATQYF
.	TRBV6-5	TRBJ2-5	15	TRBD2	TGTGCCAGCAGTTACCGGACTAGCGGACAAGAGACCCAGTACTTC	CASSYRTSGQETQYF
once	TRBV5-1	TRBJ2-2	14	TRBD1	TGCGCCAGCAGCAAAACAGGGGAGACCGGGGAGCTGTTTTTT	CASSKTGETGELFF
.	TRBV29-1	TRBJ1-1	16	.	TGCAGCGTTGGGGGTGCAGGGAGGCTTCTGAACACTGAAGCTTTCTTT	CSVGGAGRLLNTEAFF
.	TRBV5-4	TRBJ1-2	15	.	TGTGCCAGCAGCTTGGTTAAGCAGGGTTCGTATGGCTACACCTTC	CASSLVKQGSYGYTF
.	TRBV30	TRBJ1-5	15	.	TGTGCCTGGAGTTCCCCTTGGGGGGAAACTCAGCCCCAGCATTTT	CAWSSPWGETQPQHF
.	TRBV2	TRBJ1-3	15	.	TGTGCCAGCAGTGTCGGACAAAGCTCTGGAAACACCATATATTTT	CASSVGQSSGNTIYF
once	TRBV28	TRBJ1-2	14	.	TGTGCCAGCAGTTTCTCCGGGTCTAACTATGGCTACACCTTC	CASSFSGSNYGYTF
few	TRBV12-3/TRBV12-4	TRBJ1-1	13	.	TGTGCCAGCAGTTTAACAGAGATCTCTGAAGCTTTCTTT	CASSLTEISEAFF
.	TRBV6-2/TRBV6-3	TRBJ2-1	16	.	TGTGCCAGCAGTTACTCTGGAGGGGGGGCGAACAATGAGCAGTTCTTC	CASSYSGGGANNEQFF
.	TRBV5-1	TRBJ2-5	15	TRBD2	TGCGCCAGCAGCTTGGTTGGCGGGGGGCAAGAGACCCAGTACTTC	CASSLVGGGQETQYF